This record looks at one T cell receptor (beta chain) sequence and its context. Its antigen is undetermined. This CDR3 is 13 amino acids long. Germline CDR1 SGHAT, CDR2 FQNNGV. The V gene lost 2 bases and the J gene lost 4 bases, with 8 bases spanning the gap. The data belong to a study of CD4+ T cells in melanoma. Study-wide results and caveats: Diverse differentiation states were reported for melanoma neoantigen-specific CD4+ T cells. A reported correlation linked neoantigen-specific CD4+ T cells to CD8+, macrophage and B cell function.

The method was immunoSEQ multiplex PCR; TCRdb's version includes in-frame clones alone and lacks a portion of them. The sample lists over 130,000 clones, around nine tenths occurring once. The sequence was collected from a human donor with melanoma. The genes are TRBV11-2 and TRBJ1-2; no clear D gene. The CDR3 loop is CASSLPQFYGYTF. In nucleotides, the CDR3 is TGTGCCAGCAGCTTACCCCAATTCTATGGCTACACCTTC.